The 30 T cell receptor beta chains listed next were all sequenced from one sample in a study of shared clonotypes between healthy human individuals (dated by TCRdb to 2020 to 2021). Libraries were made using the immunoSEQ multiplex PCR assay. TCRdb mirrors the immuneACCESS table, restricted to in-frame sequences. Some clones are absent from its copies; in checked studies, under half trace to an unresolved V gene, and the reason for the others is unknown. Counted in this sample were roughly 2.4 million clones; around 95% of them appeared once. 0.1% to 0.15% of the sample lies in the top ten. Source material: naive CD4+ T cells sorted from blood. Interpreted using the paper, the cell subset or site label stands for: CD45RA+ positively selected. The receptors were sampled from a man aged 18 to 30 in good health.

This clone was found a few times. J is TRBJ1-3 and V is TRBV18; D is undetermined. Per the germline V gene, CDR1 is KGHSH and CDR2 is LQKENI. V lost 2 bases, J lost 0 bases, and 8 bases lay in between. The CDR3 consists of 15 residues. CDR3 protein: CASSPALVSGNTIYF. For the CDR3, the DNA is TGTGCCAGCTCACCAGCGCTCGTCTCTGGAAACACCATATATTTT.

This clone was picked up one time. This chain links TRBV5-8 with TRBJ1-2; TRBD1 aligns across 11 bases. V shed 5 bases and J 4 bases; nucleotides not matched to a gene: 4. The CDR3 has 14 amino acids. Germline loops: CDR1 SGHTS, CDR2 YDEGEE. The CDR3: CASSPGQGAYGYTF. CDR3 DNA sequence: TGTGCCAGCAGTCCCGGACAGGGGGCCTATGGCTACACCTTC.

V is TRBV25-1 and J is TRBJ2-3; D possibly corresponds to TRBD1 (6 bases). Between the trimmed V and J ends, which lost 5 bases and 3 bases, there was a span of 15 bases. From germline, CDR1 is MGHDK and CDR2 SYGVNS. This CDR3 contains 15 residues. The CDR3 spells CASSLQGKGTDTQYF. CDR3 in DNA: TGTGCCAGCAGTCTACAGGGTAAGGGAACAGATACGCAGTATTTT. The full variable domain, rest sourced from reference TRBV25-1 and TRBJ2-3, is EADIYQTPRYLVIGTGKKITLECSQTMGHDKMYWYQQDPGMELHLIHYSYGVNSTEKGDLSSESTVSRIRTEHFPLTLESARPSHTSQYLCASSLQGKGTDTQYFGPGTRLTVL.

The chain carries TRBV10-2 and TRBJ1-2; maybe TRBD1 (5 bases). The V and J ends lost 6 bases and 3 bases respectively, with 11 bases between them. There are 13 residues in the CDR3. Germline-derived CDR1 and CDR2 are WSHSY and SAAADI. CDR3 in DNA: TGCGCCAGCAGCCCTCAGGGTTACTATGGCTACACCTTC. Residues: CASSPQGYYGYTF.

V and J are TRBV27 and TRBJ1-6, with D unclear. Deletions cut 3 bases from V and 16 bases from J, with 16 bases between. Germline V gene lookup returns CDR1 MNHEY and CDR2 SMNVEV (reference sequence). The CDR3 covers 13 residues. The CDR3 reads CASSFRWEAPLHF. DNA of the CDR3: TGTGCCAGCAGTTTCAGGTGGGAGGCGCCACTCCACTTT.

The V call is TRBV2, the J call TRBJ1-6, with 7 bases aligning to TRBD1. The CDR3 runs to 14 residues. Per the germline V gene, CDR1 is SNHLY and CDR2 is FYNNEI. Trimming took 5 bases from V and 6 from J; bases not matched to a gene: 4. The CDR3 coding sequence is TGTGCCAGCAGTTTGGGACAGCCTAATTCACCCCTCCACTTT. It encodes CASSLGQPNSPLHF.

The chain carries TRBV7-9 and TRBJ1-6; weak D call: TRBD1 (6 bases). The CDR3 has 14 amino acids. V was pared by 2 bases and J by 7 bases, with 9 bases between. Per germline, CDR1 SEHNR and CDR2 FQNEAQ (reference sequence). This CDR3 reads CASSLSGENSPLHF. The CDR3 DNA reads TGTGCCAGCAGCTTATCAGGGGAAAATTCACCCCTCCACTTT. The full variable domain, its missing parts supplied by reference TRBV7-9 and TRBJ1-6, is DTGVSQNPRHKITKRGQNVTFRCDPISEHNRLYWYRQTLGQGPEFLTYFQNEAQLEKSRLLSDRFSAERPKGSFSTLEIQRTEQGDSAMYLCASSLSGENSPLHFGNGTRLTVT.

V usage is TRBV5-4 and J usage is TRBJ1-1; D is ambiguous. Germline CDR1 is SGHNT and CDR2 is YYREEE (reference sequence). V was clipped by 3 bases and J by 1 base, with 10 bases between them. This CDR3 comprises 14 residues. DNA of the CDR3: TGTGCCAGCAGCTCGGGGTCTTGGAACACTGAAGCTTTCTTT. Protein: CASSSGSWNTEAFF.

CDR3 DNA: TGTGCCAGCAGCCCTTCTACCGGGTCCACCGGGGAGCTGTTTTTT. This gives the protein CASSPSTGSTGELFF. The gene calls are TRBV9 and TRBJ2-2; D call uncertain. The ends were cut back, 4 bases at V and 4 bases at J, with 14 bases in the middle. The CDR3 runs to 15 residues. Looked up from germline, CDR1 is SGDLS and CDR2 is YYNGEE.

Here the CDR3 DNA reads TGTGCCTGGATTAGGGCGGGGTCCTACAATGAGCAGTTCTTC. Its translation: CAWIRAGSYNEQFF. The chain recombines TRBV30 with TRBJ2-1; the D gene is possibly TRBD2 (6 bases). Germline V gives CDR1 GTSNPN, CDR2 SVGIG (reference sequence). This CDR3 contains 14 residues. V lost 4 bases and J lost 1, with 11 bases in between.

This sequence joins TRBV18 and TRBJ2-1; TRBD1 or TRBD2 may be the D gene (5 bases each). V was trimmed by 4 bases and J by 6 bases, leaving 16 bases between them. Germline V CDR1 and CDR2: KGHSH, LQKENI. The CDR3 runs to 15 residues. The CDR3 loop reads CASSRARMGTNEQFF. For the CDR3, the DNA is TGTGCCAGCTCACGAGCACGGATGGGGACCAATGAGCAGTTCTTC.

This clone was observed a single time. The chain joins TRBV19 to TRBJ1-2; TRBD1 matches at 7 bases. The germline CDR1 and CDR2 sequences are LNHDA and SQIVND (reference sequence). The V gene end was trimmed by 1 base and the J gene end by 5 bases; junction bases not matched to a gene: 4. The CDR3 is 14 amino acids. The CDR3 coding sequence is TGTGCCAGTAGTATAGGGGACAGCACATATGGCTACACCTTC. Translation: CASSIGDSTYGYTF.

This sequence joins TRBV6-5 and TRBJ1-2; D gene ambiguous. Germline V gene data show CDR1 as MNHEY and CDR2 as SVGAGI. The germline V and J ends were trimmed by 5 bases and 0 bases, with 7 bases remaining between them. This CDR3 has 13 residues. The CDR3 is CASSGPTNYGYTF. CDR3 sequence (DNA): TGTGCCAGCAGTGGACCAACTAACTATGGCTACACCTTC.

The CDR3 DNA sequence: TGTGCCAGCAGTTTTATCAGGGTTAATTCACCCCTCCACTTT. Translated: CASSFIRVNSPLHF. The V and J genes are TRBV28 and TRBJ1-6; a weak D match, TRBD1 (5 bases). V lost 3 bases, J lost 6 bases, and 9 bases lay in between. The CDR3 covers 14 residues. CDR1 MDHEN and CDR2 SYDVKM come from the germline V gene.

The genes are TRBV6-6 and TRBJ2-1; TRBD2 matches 15 bases. V was pared by 6 bases and J by 1 base, with 1 base of the junction left unmatched. Germline V gene data show CDR1 as MNHNY and CDR2 as SVGAGI (reference sequence). The CDR3 consists of 16 residues. The CDR3 DNA reads TGTGCCAGCAGGGGACTAGCGGGAGGTTCCTACAATGAGCAGTTCTTC. The encoded protein is CASRGLAGGSYNEQFF.

The rearrangement links TRBV11-2 to TRBJ2-7; D is undetermined. Germline-derived CDR1 and CDR2 are SGHAT and FQNNGV. V was pared by 1 base and J by 9 bases, with 10 bases between. CDR3 length equals 12 residues. CDR3 nucleotide sequence: TGTGCCAGCAGCTTAGGGGCTTCGTGGCAGTACTTC. Protein sequence: CASSLGASWQYF.

In DNA form, the CDR3 reads TGTGCCAGCAGCTTGATGCCCCAGGGGGTGTTCGCAGATACGCAGTATTTT. This codes for CASSLMPQGVFADTQYF. V is TRBV7-9 and J is TRBJ2-3; TRBD1 matches 7 bases. Per germline, CDR1 SEHNR and CDR2 FQNEAQ (reference sequence). The CDR3 covers 17 residues. The V segment lost 3 bases and the J segment 4 bases; nucleotides outside the gene matches: 13. Drawing the rest from reference TRBV7-9 and TRBJ2-3, the complete variable domain is DTGVSQNPRHKITKRGQNVTFRCDPISEHNRLYWYRQTLGQGPEFLTYFQNEAQLEKSRLLSDRFSAERPKGSFSTLEIQRTEQGDSAMYLCASSLMPQGVFADTQYFGPGTRLTVL.

V is TRBV6-5 and J is TRBJ1-1, with TRBD1 identical over 9 bases. Per germline, CDR1 MNHEY and CDR2 SVGAGI. The CDR3 has 15 residues. V trimming: 7 bases; J trimming: 1 base; junction bases outside the gene matches: 7. CDR3 nucleotides: TGTGCCAGCACCCGGGACAGGGATAGGAACACTGAAGCTTTCTTT. Amino acid sequence: CASTRDRDRNTEAFF.

Regarding this clone: At the DNA level, this CDR3 is encoded by other sequences in the same sample as well. This chain uses TRBV6-5 with TRBJ2-7; D unresolved. The germline V gene has CDR1 MNHEY and CDR2 SVGAGI. Trimming shortened V by 0 bases and J by 5 bases, and 5 bases separated the two germline ends. This CDR3 is 12 amino acids long. CDR3 amino acids: CASSYSGHEQYF. In DNA form, the CDR3 reads TGTGCCAGCAGTTACTCAGGCCACGAGCAGTACTTC.

This clone was seen once. The chain carries TRBV10-3 and TRBJ2-7, with TRBD2 as a possible D gene (5 bases). The ends were cut back, 6 bases at V and 2 bases at J, with 14 bases in the middle. Germline-derived CDR1 and CDR2 are ENHRY and SYGVKD. The CDR3 covers 14 residues. This CDR3 reads CAIRGFEGPYEQYF. The CDR3 DNA sequence: TGTGCCATCAGGGGGTTTGAGGGCCCCTACGAGCAGTACTTC.

V gene TRBV30 combines with J gene TRBJ2-6; D possibly corresponds to TRBD1 (6 bases). This CDR3 is built from 13 residues. Per the germline V gene, CDR1 is GTSNPN and CDR2 is SVGIG (reference sequence). The CDR3 nucleotides read TGTGCGCGAGGGGGCTCTGGGGCCAACGTCCTGACTTTC. This translates into CARGGSGANVLTF. Full variable domain (outside the CDR3, taken from reference TRBV30 and TRBJ2-6): SQTIHQWPATLVQPVGSPLSLECTVEGTSNPNLYWYRQAAGRGLQLLFYSVGIGQISSEVPQNLSASRPQDRQFILSSKKLLLSDSGFYLCARGGSGANVLTFGAGSRLTVL.

The J gene is TRBJ2-7, the V gene TRBV7-2; D gene uncertain. V lost 1 base to trimming and J lost 0 bases, with 10 bases between them. CDR3 length equals 15 residues. The germline V gene has CDR1 SGHTA and CDR2 FQGNSA. The DNA of the CDR3 is TGTGCCAGCAGCTTAGATTCGCAGAGCTCCTACGAGCAGTACTTC. Protein sequence: CASSLDSQSSYEQYF.

The genes are TRBV5-6 and TRBJ1-4; D gene ambiguous. The CDR3 is 14 residues long. Trimming cost V 0 bases and J 3 bases, with 6 bases left between them. The germline gives CDR1 SGHDT, CDR2 YYEEEE. This CDR3 reads CASSLGRANEKLFF. The CDR3 nucleotides read TGTGCCAGCAGCTTGGGCCGGGCTAATGAAAAACTGTTTTTT.

V is TRBV18 and J is TRBJ1-1; 7 nucleotides match TRBD1. The CDR3 is made up of 16 amino acids. CDR1 KGHSH and CDR2 LQKENI come from the germline V gene. Trimming took 2 bases from V and 4 from J; bases not matched to a gene: 10. The CDR3 nucleotides read TGTGCCAGCTCACCATCCGGGTTTCGGGACAGCACTGAAGCTTTCTTT. The encoded protein is CASSPSGFRDSTEAFF.

Notes on this clone: This specimen includes other DNA sequences encoding the same CDR3. The rearrangement joins TRBV18 to TRBJ1-1; D not resolved. CDR3 size: 13 residues. In germline, CDR1 is KGHSH, CDR2 LQKENI. V lost 3 bases to trimming and J lost 1 base, with 6 bases between them. Here the CDR3 DNA reads TGTGCCAGCTCACCCCAACAGAACACTGAAGCTTTCTTT. Its protein is CASSPQQNTEAFF. Based on the CDR3 plus reference TRBV18 and TRBJ1-1, the full variable domain is NAGVMQNPRHLVRRRGQEARLRCSPMKGHSHVYWYRQLPEEGLKFMVYLQKENIIDESGMPKERFSAEFPKEGPSILRIQQVVRGDSAAYFCASSPQQNTEAFFGQGTRLTVV.

J is TRBJ2-2 and V is TRBV2, with 8 bases that match TRBD2. Germline V gene sequence: CDR1 SNHLY, CDR2 FYNNEI. After removal of 8 bases from V and 5 bases from J, the junction contained 7 bases not matched to a gene. CDR3 length: 14 amino acids. Here the CDR3 reads CASFPREGTGELFF. The CDR3 DNA reads TGTGCCAGCTTTCCACGGGAGGGGACCGGGGAGCTGTTTTTT. The full variable domain, in which reference TRBV2 and TRBJ2-2 provide the parts outside the CDR3, is EPEVTQTPSHQVTQMGQEVILRCVPISNHLYFYWYRQILGQKVEFLVSFYNNEISEKSEIFDDQFSVERPDGSNFTLKIRSTKLEDSAMYFCASFPREGTGELFFGEGSRLTVL.

This chain links TRBV10-2 with TRBJ2-7; TRBD1 aligns across 7 bases. Germline CDR1 reads WSHSY; CDR2 reads SAAADI. J lost 5 bases, V lost 10 bases, and 8 bases had no gene match. The CDR3 has 12 residues. The CDR3 nucleotides are TGCGCCACGGGACAGCTGCCTCACGAGCAGTACTTC. Its protein product is CATGQLPHEQYF.

The rearrangement links TRBV10-3 to TRBJ1-2, with D maybe TRBD1 (5 bases). Per germline, CDR1 ENHRY and CDR2 SYGVKD. The CDR3 covers 12 residues. V was clipped by 2 bases and J by 7 bases, with 8 bases between them. CDR3 region: CAISENQGGYTF. The DNA of the CDR3 is TGTGCCATCAGTGAGAATCAGGGTGGCTACACCTTC.

The genes are TRBV10-3 and TRBJ2-6; D may be TRBD1 (6 bases). The CDR3 runs 16 residues. Per germline, CDR1 ENHRY and CDR2 SYGVKD. V was shortened by 11 bases and J by 2 bases, with 19 bases between the two germline ends. The CDR3 is CAVRDPGAAGANVLTF. The CDR3 DNA reads as TGTGCCGTAAGAGATCCAGGGGCAGCTGGGGCCAACGTCCTGACTTTC.

The chain carries TRBV19 and TRBJ1-5; D is unresolved. The CDR3 loop spans 14 amino acids. Per the germline V gene, CDR1 is LNHDA and CDR2 is SQIVND (reference sequence). The germline V and J ends were trimmed by 3 bases and 7 bases, with 13 bases remaining between them. CDR3 bases: TGTGCCAGTAGTATTGACCCTTCGGGCCAGCCCCAGCATTTT. It yields the protein CASSIDPSGQPQHF. The full variable domain, rest sourced from reference TRBV19 and TRBJ1-5, is DGGITQSPKYLFRKEGQNVTLSCEQNLNHDAMYWYRQDPGQGLRLIYYSQIVNDFQKGDIAEGYSVSREKKESFPLTVTSAQKNPTAFYLCASSIDPSGQPQHFGDGTRLSIL.